This T cell receptor beta chain was recovered during a study of blood T cells in healthy people across ages. About this clonotype: Its target is unknown. Germline and junction disagree at one end, which may indicate a read error.

A second PCR of 7 to 11 cycles used a sample-barcoded 5' primer and a J-beta primer mix. Each CDR3 protein gets one entry after TCRdb re-called the 5' RACE reads with MiXCR. Seen here are around 800,000 distinct CDR3 sequences, around 62% observed once, and the top ten hold about 30%. General study results and limits: Estimates drawn from one million T cells were deemed to understate diversity.

From germline, CDR1 is SGHRS and CDR2 YFSETQ. This CDR3 has 14 amino acids. They isolated at least 6 million PBMCs from each sample. The sequenced sample was blood. V usage is TRBV5-1 and J usage is TRBJ2-7; 8 bases are a match to TRBD1. This TCR was sampled from a man aged 25 to 40 in good health. The chain's CDR3 is CASSLGQETYEQYF. CDR3 coding DNA: TGTGCCAGCAGTTTGGGACAGGAAACCTACGAGCAGTACTTC.